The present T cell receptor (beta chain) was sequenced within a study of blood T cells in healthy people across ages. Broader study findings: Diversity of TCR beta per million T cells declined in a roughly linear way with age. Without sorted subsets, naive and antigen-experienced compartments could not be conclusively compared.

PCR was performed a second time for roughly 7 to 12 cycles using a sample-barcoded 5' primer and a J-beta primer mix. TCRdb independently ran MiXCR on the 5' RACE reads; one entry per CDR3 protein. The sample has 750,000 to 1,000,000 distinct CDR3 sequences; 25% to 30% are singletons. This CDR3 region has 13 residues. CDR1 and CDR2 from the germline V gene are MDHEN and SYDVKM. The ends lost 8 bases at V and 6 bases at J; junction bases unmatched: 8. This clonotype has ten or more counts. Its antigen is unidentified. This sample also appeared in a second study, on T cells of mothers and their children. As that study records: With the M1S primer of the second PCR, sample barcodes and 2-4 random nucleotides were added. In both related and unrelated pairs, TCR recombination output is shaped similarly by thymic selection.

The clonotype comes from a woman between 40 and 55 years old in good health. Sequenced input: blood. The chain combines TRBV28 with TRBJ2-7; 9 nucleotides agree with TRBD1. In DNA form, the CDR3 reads TGTGCCAGCTTCGCCGGGACAGGGCGCGAGCAGTACTTC. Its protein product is CASFAGTGREQYF.